This T cell receptor (beta chain) was recorded in a study of blood T cell repertoires in COVID-19. The CDR3 covers 16 residues. V lost 0 bases and J lost 1; bases outside the gene matches: 3. Germline CDR1 MGHRA, CDR2 YSYEKL. Per the original data handling: Estimation of nucleated cell counts relied on the amplification of reference gene primers. Data came from immunoSEQ multiplex PCR; TCRdb stores just in-frame clones and leaves some out. V and J calls and clone size follow that table, whereas D and trimming were derived from the DNA. The profile covers about 210,000 clones, with around 88% appearing a single time and roughly 8.8% taken by the ten largest.

Sequences were obtained from peripheral blood. The J gene is TRBJ2-3, the V gene TRBV4-1; 8 nucleotides agree with TRBD2. This receptor was obtained from a woman aged 45 to 65 with acute or convalescent COVID-19. CDR3 sequence (DNA): TGCGCCAGCAGCCAAGACGAGACTAGCGGCACAGATACGCAGTATTTT. Protein sequence: CASSQDETSGTDTQYF.